This TCR beta chain was recorded in a study of cytomegalovirus exposure and HLA in healthy donors. This clone was counted only a few times. This CDR3 has 15 residues. Germline V CDR1 and CDR2: WNHNN, SYGVQD (reference sequence). V lost 5 bases to trimming and J lost 6 bases, with 18 bases between them. Primers: 60 Vbeta forward and 13 Jbeta reverse. Only in-frame clones appear in the TCRdb table, and some are missing; sequencing was by immunoSEQ multiplex PCR. The repertoire holds 110,000 to 150,000 clones, with roughly 10% as singletons. The V and J genes are TRBV10-1 and TRBJ2-3, with a weak D call TRBD2 (6 bases). The material sequenced was PBMCs. This receptor was taken from a middle-aged man in good health and CMV-seronegative. CDR3 sequence reads: CASSRSGAEADTQYF. The CDR3 region has the DNA TGCGCCAGCAGTAGATCGGGAGCCGAAGCGGATACGCAGTATTTT.